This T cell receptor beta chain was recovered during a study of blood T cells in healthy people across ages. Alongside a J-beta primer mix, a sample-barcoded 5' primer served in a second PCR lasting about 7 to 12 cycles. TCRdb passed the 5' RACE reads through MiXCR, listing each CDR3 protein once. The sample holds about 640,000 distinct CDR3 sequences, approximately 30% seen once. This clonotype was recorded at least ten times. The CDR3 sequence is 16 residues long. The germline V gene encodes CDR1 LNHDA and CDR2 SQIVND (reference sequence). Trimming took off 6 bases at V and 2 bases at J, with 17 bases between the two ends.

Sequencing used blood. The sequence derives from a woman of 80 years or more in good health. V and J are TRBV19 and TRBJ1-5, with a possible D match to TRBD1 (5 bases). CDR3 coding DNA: TGTGCCAGTAGCGTTATCGGGACCCGCGGCAATCAGCCCCAGCATTTT. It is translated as CASSVIGTRGNQPQHF.